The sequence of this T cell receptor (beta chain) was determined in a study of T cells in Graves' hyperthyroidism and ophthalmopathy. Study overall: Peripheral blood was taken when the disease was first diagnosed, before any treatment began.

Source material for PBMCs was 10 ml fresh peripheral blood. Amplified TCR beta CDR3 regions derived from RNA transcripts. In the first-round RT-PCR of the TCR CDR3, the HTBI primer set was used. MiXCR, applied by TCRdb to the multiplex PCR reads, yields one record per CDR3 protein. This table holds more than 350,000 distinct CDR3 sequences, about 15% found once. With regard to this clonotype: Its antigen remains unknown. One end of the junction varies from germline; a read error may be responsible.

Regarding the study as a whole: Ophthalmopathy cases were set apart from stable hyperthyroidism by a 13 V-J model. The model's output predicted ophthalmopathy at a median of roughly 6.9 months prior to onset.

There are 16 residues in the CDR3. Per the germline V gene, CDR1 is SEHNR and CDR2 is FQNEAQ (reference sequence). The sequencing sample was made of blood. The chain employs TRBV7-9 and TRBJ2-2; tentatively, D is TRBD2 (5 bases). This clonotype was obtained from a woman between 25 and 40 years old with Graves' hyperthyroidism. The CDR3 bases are TGTGCCAGCAGCTTAACACTAGTTGTGGGCACCGGGGAGCGGTTTTTT. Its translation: CASSLTLVVGTGERFF.